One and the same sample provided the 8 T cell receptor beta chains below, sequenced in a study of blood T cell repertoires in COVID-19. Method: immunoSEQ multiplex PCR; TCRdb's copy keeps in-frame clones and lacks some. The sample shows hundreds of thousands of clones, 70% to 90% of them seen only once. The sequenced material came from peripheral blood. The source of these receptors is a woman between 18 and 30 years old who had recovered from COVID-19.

CDR3 bases: TGTGCCAGCAGCTTAGAACCAGGAAATGGCTACACCTTC. This encodes CASSLEPGNGYTF. The chain uses TRBV11-2 and TRBJ1-2; no definite D call. The CDR3 runs 13 residues. Trimming took 0 bases from V and 6 from J, leaving 8 bases between them. Germline V gene data show CDR1 as SGHAT and CDR2 as FQNNGV.

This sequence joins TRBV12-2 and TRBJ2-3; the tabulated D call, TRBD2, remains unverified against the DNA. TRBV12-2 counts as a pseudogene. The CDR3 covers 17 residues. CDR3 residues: CASRLVFLAGAGDTQYF. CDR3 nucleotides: TGTGCAAGTCGCTTAGTCTTTCTAGCGGGAGCTGGGGATACGCAGTATTTT.

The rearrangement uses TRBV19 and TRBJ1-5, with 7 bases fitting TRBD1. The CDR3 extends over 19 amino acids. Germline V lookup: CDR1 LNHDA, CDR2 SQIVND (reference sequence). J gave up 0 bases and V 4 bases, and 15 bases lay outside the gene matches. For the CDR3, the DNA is TGTGCCAGTAGTAACCCCAACCACCGGGGACAGTATAGCAATCAGCCCCAGCATTTT. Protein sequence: CASSNPNHRGQYSNQPQHF.

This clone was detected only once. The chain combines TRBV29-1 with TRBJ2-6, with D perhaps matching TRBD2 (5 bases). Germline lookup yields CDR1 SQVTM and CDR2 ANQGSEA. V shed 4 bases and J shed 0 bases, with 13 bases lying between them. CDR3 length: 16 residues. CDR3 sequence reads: CSVARPGSSGANVLTF. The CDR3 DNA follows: TGCAGCGTTGCCCGACCGGGAAGCTCTGGGGCCAACGTCCTGACTTTC.

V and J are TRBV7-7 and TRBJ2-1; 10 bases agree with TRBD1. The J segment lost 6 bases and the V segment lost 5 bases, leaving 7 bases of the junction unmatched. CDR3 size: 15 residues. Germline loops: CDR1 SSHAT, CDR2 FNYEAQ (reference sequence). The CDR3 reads CASSPGTGDVNEQFF. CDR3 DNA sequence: TGTGCCAGCAGCCCCGGGACAGGGGACGTCAATGAGCAGTTCTTC. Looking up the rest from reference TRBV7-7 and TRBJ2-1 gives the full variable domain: GAGVSQSPRYKVTKRGQDVTLRCDPISSHATLYWYQQALGQGPEFLTYFNYEAQPDKSGLPSDRFSAERPEGSISTLTIQRTEQRDSAMYRCASSPGTGDVNEQFFGPGTRLTVL.

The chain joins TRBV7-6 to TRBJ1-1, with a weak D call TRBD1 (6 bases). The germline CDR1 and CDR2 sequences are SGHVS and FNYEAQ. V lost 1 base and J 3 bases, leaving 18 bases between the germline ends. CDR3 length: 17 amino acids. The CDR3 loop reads CASSLGATTGLDTEAFF. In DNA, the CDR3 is TGTGCCAGCAGCTTAGGGGCCACGACAGGTTTGGACACTGAAGCTTTCTTT.

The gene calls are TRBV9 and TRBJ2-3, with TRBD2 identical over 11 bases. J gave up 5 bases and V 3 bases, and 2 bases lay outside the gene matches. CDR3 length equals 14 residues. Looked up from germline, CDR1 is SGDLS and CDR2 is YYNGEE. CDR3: CASSEGTSGDTQYF. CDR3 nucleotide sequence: TGTGCCAGCAGCGAGGGGACTAGCGGAGATACGCAGTATTTT.

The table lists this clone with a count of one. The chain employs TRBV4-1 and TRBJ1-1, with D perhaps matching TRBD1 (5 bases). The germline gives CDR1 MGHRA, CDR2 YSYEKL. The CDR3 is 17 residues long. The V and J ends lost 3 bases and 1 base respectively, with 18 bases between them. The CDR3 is CASSHGFRDSSNTEAFF. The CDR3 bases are TGCGCCAGCAGCCATGGCTTCCGGGACTCCTCGAACACTGAAGCTTTCTTT.